This passage covers 19 T cell receptor beta chains from one sample sequenced in a study of tumour-infiltrating T cells in Burkitt lymphoma. Only in-frame clones appear in the TCRdb table, and some are missing; sequencing was by immunoSEQ multiplex PCR. Seen here are 15,000 to 20,000 clones, 80% observed once, and the top ten hold about 2%. The sample consisted of tumor tissue. All receptors come from a human donor with diffuse large B-cell lymphoma.

The V and J genes are TRBV6-5 and TRBJ1-1; no clear D gene. CDR3 length: 12 amino acids. V lost 7 bases, J lost 1 base, and 7 bases lay in between. Germline V gene sequence: CDR1 MNHEY, CDR2 SVGAGI. The CDR3 reads CASNKGNTEAFF. In DNA, the CDR3 is TGTGCCAGCAACAAAGGGAACACTGAAGCTTTCTTT.

The chain links TRBV19 to TRBJ1-1; no firm D call. Germline V gives CDR1 LNHDA, CDR2 SQIVND (reference sequence). The CDR3 contains 13 residues. V lost 0 bases and J 6 bases, leaving 8 bases between the germline ends. CDR3 loop: CASSIDAGSEAFF. The CDR3 DNA sequence: TGTGCCAGTAGTATAGACGCGGGGTCTGAAGCTTTCTTT.

This clone was seen just once. The CDR3 spells CASSLPHTQQSRANVLTF. Written as DNA, the CDR3 is TGCGCCAGCAGTTTGCCACATACGCAACAAAGTCGGGCCAACGTCCTGACTTTC. The chain employs TRBV23-1 and TRBJ2-6; D is unclear. TRBV23-1 is flagged as an ORF with uncertain function. The CDR3 has 18 residues. V shed 5 bases and J shed 5 bases, with 22 bases lying between them.

The J gene is TRBJ1-1, the V gene TRBV6-5, with a possible D match to TRBD1 (6 bases). The CDR3 consists of 16 residues. CDR1 MNHEY and CDR2 SVGAGI come from the germline V gene. The V gene lost 0 bases and the J gene lost 4 bases, with 15 bases spanning the gap. CDR3 in DNA: TGTGCCAGCAGTTACTCAGGCAGGGGCTCGGGCACTGAAGCTTTCTTT. This encodes CASSYSGRGSGTEAFF.

The CDR3 reads CASRRTTGTGQNTGELFF. The CDR3 DNA sequence: TGTGCCAGCAGAAGAACCACCGGGACAGGGCAGAACACCGGGGAGCTGTTTTTT. The V gene is TRBV27, the J gene TRBJ2-2; TRBD1 matches 9 bases. This CDR3 is 18 amino acids long. V trimming: 6 bases; J trimming: 1 base; junction bases outside the gene matches: 12. The germline V gene has CDR1 MNHEY and CDR2 SMNVEV (reference sequence).

The chain combines TRBV19 with TRBJ1-3; D is unresolved. V dropped 4 bases and J dropped 2 bases, with 9 bases sitting between them. The CDR3 spans 14 residues. Looked up from germline, CDR1 is LNHDA and CDR2 is SQIVND (reference sequence). CDR3 sequence: CASSRAGTGNTIYF. The CDR3 nucleotides read TGTGCCAGTAGTAGGGCGGGAACTGGAAACACCATATATTTT.

This sequence joins TRBV27 and TRBJ2-7, with unresolved D. Trimming cost V 4 bases and J 4 bases, with 11 bases left between them. This CDR3 comprises 13 residues. Germline V gene data show CDR1 as MNHEY and CDR2 as SMNVEV (reference sequence). The CDR3 DNA reads TGTGCCAGCAGTTATAGTGACGGTTACGAGCAGTACTTC. Encoded protein: CASSYSDGYEQYF.

The chain combines TRBV5-8 with TRBJ2-3; TRBD2 matches at 10 bases. The CDR3 sequence is 15 residues long. Germline V gene data show CDR1 as SGHTS and CDR2 as YDEGEE. The V and J ends lost 5 bases and 1 base, in that order; junction bases with no gene match: 4. In nucleotides, the CDR3 is TGTGCCAGCAGGGATCTAGCGGGGGGCACAGATACGCAGTATTTT. It codes for CASRDLAGGTDTQYF.

The chain carries TRBV10-3 and TRBJ2-1; weak D call: TRBD2 (7 bases). This CDR3 has 14 residues. V lost 4 bases, J lost 3 bases, and 10 bases lay in between. Germline V gene lookup returns CDR1 ENHRY and CDR2 SYGVKD. The CDR3 is CAISGEGVYNEQFF. CDR3 DNA sequence: TGTGCCATCAGTGGGGAGGGGGTCTACAATGAGCAGTTCTTC.

This clone was detected a few times. The V and J genes are TRBV25-1 and TRBJ1-2, with D perhaps matching TRBD1 (6 bases). Germline V gives CDR1 MGHDK, CDR2 SYGVNS. V gave up 2 bases and J gave up 9 bases, with 16 bases separating them. The CDR3 covers 14 residues. DNA of the CDR3: TGTGCCAGCAGTGAAACTATAGGGGGTAGGAGCTACACCTTC. This encodes CASSETIGGRSYTF.

The V call is TRBV7-2, the J call TRBJ1-5, with D unclear. Trimming removed 5 bases from V and 9 bases from J, with 14 bases in between. The CDR3 is 13 amino acids. Germline CDR1 is SGHTA and CDR2 is FQGNSA. The CDR3 region is CASSPYIAGPQHF. The CDR3 nucleotides read TGTGCCAGCAGCCCATATATAGCGGGGCCCCAGCATTTT. The variable domain in full, with the rest retrieved from reference TRBV7-2 and TRBJ1-5, is GAGVSQSPSNKVTEKGKDVELRCDPISGHTALYWYRQSLGQGLEFLIYFQGNSAPDKSGLPSDRFSAERTGGSVSTLTIQRTQQEDSAVYLCASSPYIAGPQHFGDGTRLSIL.

This sequence joins TRBV7-9 and TRBJ1-3; the D gene is possibly TRBD1 (5 bases). With 5 bases removed from V and 4 bases from J, the gap between germline ends came to 18 bases. Germline CDR1 SEHNR, CDR2 FQNEAQ (reference sequence). The CDR3 runs 16 residues. The CDR3 bases are TGTGCCAGCAGCCCAGGGACCCTGTTGTCAGGAAACACCATATATTTT. Protein product: CASSPGTLLSGNTIYF.

The gene calls are TRBV2 and TRBJ2-1, with 13 nucleotides matching TRBD2. Germline values: CDR1 SNHLY, CDR2 FYNNEI. V lost 6 bases and J lost 0; bases outside the gene matches: 11. This CDR3 contains 19 residues. CDR3 bases: TGTGCCAGCAGGCCTGGCGGACTAGCGGGAGTAAGCTCCTACAATGAGCAGTTCTTC. This encodes CASRPGGLAGVSSYNEQFF. Full variable domain (outside the CDR3, taken from reference TRBV2 and TRBJ2-1): EPEVTQTPSHQVTQMGQEVILRCVPISNHLYFYWYRQILGQKVEFLVSFYNNEISEKSEIFDDQFSVERPDGSNFTLKIRSTKLEDSAMYFCASRPGGLAGVSSYNEQFFGPGTRLTVL.

This clone was observed a handful of times. CDR3 sequence reads: CASIPMGNTEAFF. For the CDR3, the DNA is TGTGCCAGCATCCCAATGGGGAACACTGAAGCTTTCTTT. The J gene is TRBJ1-1, the V gene TRBV6-1, with D unclear. V dropped 7 bases and J dropped 1 base, with 10 bases sitting between them. This CDR3 comprises 13 residues. Per the germline V gene, CDR1 is MNHNS and CDR2 is SASEGT.

Note on this clone: Compared with germline, one end of the junction differs, possibly owing to a read error. The chain recombines TRBV13 with TRBJ2-2; D tentatively reads TRBD1 or TRBD2 (5 bases each). The germline V gene encodes CDR1 PRHDT and CDR2 FYEKMQ (reference sequence). The CDR3 loop spans 16 amino acids. CDR3 DNA sequence: TGTGCCAGCAGATTAGAGGGGCAGGGAAACACCGGGGAGCTGTTTTTT. This gives the protein CASRLEGQGNTGELFF.

The gene calls are TRBV10-3 and TRBJ2-6; TRBD1 aligns across 10 bases. The CDR3 runs 19 residues. Germline V gives CDR1 ENHRY, CDR2 SYGVKD. Trimming took 6 bases from V and 3 from J; bases not matched to a gene: 14. CDR3 loop: CAIRGQGSTIPRGANVLTF. CDR3 coding DNA: TGTGCCATCAGGGGACAGGGGTCCACTATCCCACGTGGGGCCAACGTCCTGACTTTC.

The rearrangement links TRBV18 to TRBJ2-3; 9 nucleotides line up with TRBD2. CDR1 and CDR2 (germline): KGHSH, LQKENI. The junction had 2 bases not matched to a gene; V was cut back by 3 bases and J by 1 base. The CDR3 is made up of 15 amino acids. The CDR3 bases are TGTGCCAGCTCACCTCGGACTAGCGGCACAGATACGCAGTATTTT. It is translated as CASSPRTSGTDTQYF.

The chain employs TRBV14 and TRBJ1-4; D possibly corresponds to TRBD1 (5 bases). The V gene's germline CDR1 is SGHDN and CDR2 FVKESK. V was cut by 5 bases and J by 14 bases, with 15 bases left in between. The CDR3 extends over 12 amino acids. The CDR3 region is CASSFSAGYLFF. The CDR3 DNA is TGTGCCAGCAGCTTCAGCGCAGGGTATCTGTTTTTT.

This rearrangement joins TRBV11-2 to TRBJ1-6, with unresolved D. Per germline, CDR1 SGHAT and CDR2 FQNNGV. The CDR3 totals 15 residues. V lost 5 bases to trimming and J lost 3 bases, with 11 bases between them. The CDR3 DNA follows: TGTGCCAGCAGCCCTGGCAGCTTCTATAATTCACCCCTCCACTTT. This translates into CASSPGSFYNSPLHF. Full variable domain (remainder filled in from reference TRBV11-2 and TRBJ1-6): EAGVAQSPRYKIIEKRQSVAFWCNPISGHATLYWYQQILGQGPKLLIQFQNNGVVDDSQLPKDRFSAERLKGVDSTLKIQPAKLEDSAVYLCASSPGSFYNSPLHFGNGTRLTVT.